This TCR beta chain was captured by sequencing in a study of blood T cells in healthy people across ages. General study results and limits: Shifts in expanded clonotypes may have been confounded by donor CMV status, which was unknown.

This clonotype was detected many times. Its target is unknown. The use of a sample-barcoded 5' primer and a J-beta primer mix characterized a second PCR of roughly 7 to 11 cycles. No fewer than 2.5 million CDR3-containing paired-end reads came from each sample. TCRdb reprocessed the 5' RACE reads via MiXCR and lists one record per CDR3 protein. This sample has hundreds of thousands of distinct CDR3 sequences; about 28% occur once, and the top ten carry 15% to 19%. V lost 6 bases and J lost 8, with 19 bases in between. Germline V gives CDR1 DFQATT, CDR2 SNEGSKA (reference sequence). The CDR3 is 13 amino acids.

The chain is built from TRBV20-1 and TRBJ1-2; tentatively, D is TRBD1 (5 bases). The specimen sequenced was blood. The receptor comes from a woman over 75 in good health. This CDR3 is CSATRPGLGGYTF. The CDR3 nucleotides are TGCAGTGCCACCCGCCCAGGGCTAGGGGGCTACACCTTC.